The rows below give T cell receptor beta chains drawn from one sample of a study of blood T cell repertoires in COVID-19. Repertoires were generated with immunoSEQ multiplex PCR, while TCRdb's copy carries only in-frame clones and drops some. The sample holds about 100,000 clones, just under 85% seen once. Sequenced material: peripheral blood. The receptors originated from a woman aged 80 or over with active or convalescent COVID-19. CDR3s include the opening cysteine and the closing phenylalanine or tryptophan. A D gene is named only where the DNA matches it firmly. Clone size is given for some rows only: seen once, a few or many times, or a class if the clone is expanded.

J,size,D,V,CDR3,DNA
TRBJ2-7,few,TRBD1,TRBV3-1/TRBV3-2,CASSPPGQGYEQYF,TGTGCCAGCAGCCCCCCGGGACAGGGCTACGAGCAGTACTTC
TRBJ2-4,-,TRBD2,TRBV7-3,CASSSLGLVSGNIQYF,TGTGCCAGCAGCTCCCTGGGACTAGTATCCGGAAACATTCAGTACTTC
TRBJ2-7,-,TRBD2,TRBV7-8,CASSLQREPTYEQYF,TGTGCCAGCAGCTTACAGCGGGAGCCCACCTACGAGCAGTACTTC
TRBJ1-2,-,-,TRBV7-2,CASSLAVGGNYGYTF,TGTGCCAGCAGCTTAGCGGTAGGGGGAAACTATGGCTACACCTTC
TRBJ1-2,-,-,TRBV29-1,CSVGSDRGWFGYTF,TGCAGCGTTGGCTCGGACAGAGGGTGGTTTGGCTACACCTTC
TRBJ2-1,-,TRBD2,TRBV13,CASRRTSGGDVWQFF,TGTGCCAGCAGGCGGACTAGCGGGGGGGATGTGTGGCAGTTCTTC
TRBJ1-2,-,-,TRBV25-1,CASSVKTLGYTF,TGTGCCAGCAGTGTAAAGACACTTGGCTACACCTTC
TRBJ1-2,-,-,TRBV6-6,CASNSRGRHNYGYTF,TGTGCCAGCAATTCCCGGGGTCGACATAACTATGGCTACACCTTC
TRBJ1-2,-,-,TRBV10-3,CAISESRGYGYTF,TGTGCCATCAGTGAGTCAAGGGGCTATGGCTACACCTTC
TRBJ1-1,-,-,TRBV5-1,CASSASLTGETFF,TGCGCCAGCAGCGCTAGTTTGACCGGGGAAACTTTCTTT
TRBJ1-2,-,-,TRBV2,CASRERQILNPYGYTF,TGTGCCAGCAGGGAAAGACAGATTCTCAATCCTTATGGCTACACCTTC
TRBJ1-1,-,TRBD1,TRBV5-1,CASSLNQGGTEAFF,TGCGCCAGCAGCTTGAATCAGGGGGGCACTGAAGCTTTCTTT
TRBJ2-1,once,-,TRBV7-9,CASSLTDNEQFF,TGTGCCAGCAGCCTGACAGATAATGAGCAGTTCTTC
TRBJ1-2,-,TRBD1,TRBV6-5,CATRTGRYYGYTF,TGTGCCACCCGGACAGGCCGCTACTATGGCTACACCTTC
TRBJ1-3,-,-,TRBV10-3,CAISDLGQSSGNTIYF,TGTGCCATCAGCGATTTAGGACAGAGCTCTGGAAACACCATATATTTT
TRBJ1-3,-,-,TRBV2,CASSERGSGNTIYF,TGTGCCAGCAGTGAACGGGGTTCTGGAAACACCATATATTTT
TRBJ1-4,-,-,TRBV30,CACEPRSGGKLFF,TGTGCCTGCGAGCCCCGAAGTGGAGGAAAACTGTTTTTT
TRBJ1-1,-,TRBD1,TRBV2,CASSEDEGANTEAFF,TGTGCCAGCAGTGAAGATGAGGGGGCGAACACTGAAGCTTTCTTT
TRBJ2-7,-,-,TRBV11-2,CASSLNQKTVQYF,TGTGCCAGCAGCTTAAATCAAAAGACAGTGCAGTACTTC
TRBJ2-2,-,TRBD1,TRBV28,CASSWDRYTGELFF,TGTGCCAGCAGTTGGGACAGATACACCGGGGAGCTGTTTTTT
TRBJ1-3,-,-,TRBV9,CASSPHTRSGNTIYF,TGTGCCAGCAGCCCGCACACCCGCTCTGGAAACACCATATATTTT
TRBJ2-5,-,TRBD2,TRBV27,CASSLSGRATETQYF,TGTGCCAGCAGTTTATCGGGGAGGGCTACAGAGACCCAGTACTTC
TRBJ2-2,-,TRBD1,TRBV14,CASSRPGQGGTGELFF,TGTGCCAGCAGCCGCCCGGGACAGGGGGGAACCGGGGAGCTGTTTTTT
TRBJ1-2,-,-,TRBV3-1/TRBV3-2,CASSQSVSGYTF,TGTGCCAGCAGCCAATCTGTCTCTGGCTACACCTTC
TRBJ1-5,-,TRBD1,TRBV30,CAWKHTGGTGNQPQHF,TGTGCCTGGAAGCATACCGGTGGGACAGGGAATCAGCCCCAGCATTTT
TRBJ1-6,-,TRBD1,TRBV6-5,CASSSQGVRSPLHF,TGTGCCAGCAGTTCACAGGGGGTACGTTCACCCCTCCACTTT
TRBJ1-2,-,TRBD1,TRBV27,CASSPTFGVGRGLGGYTF,TGTGCCAGCAGCCCCACGTTTGGGGTTGGAAGGGGGCTAGGGGGCTACACCTTC
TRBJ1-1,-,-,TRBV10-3,CAISVKGGNTEAFF,TGTGCCATCAGTGTTAAGGGAGGAAACACTGAAGCTTTCTTT
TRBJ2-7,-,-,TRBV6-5,CASSPGGVDYVQYF,TGTGCCAGCAGCCCCGGCGGAGTTGATTATGTGCAGTACTTC